This T cell receptor (beta chain) was recorded in a study of glioma-infiltrating T cells. Findings of the study overall: Gliomas, especially low-grade, showed above-expected tissue-blood divergence; non-neoplastic patients showed below. Very few CDR3 sequences were shared between tissue and blood.

In regard to this clonotype: Its antigen is unknown.

The iRepertoire nested amplicon-rescue multiplex PCR amplified TCR alpha and beta CDR3s from RNA. Input was roughly 95-450 ng of tissue mRNA or PBMC total RNA. TCRdb passed the multiplex PCR reads through MiXCR, listing each CDR3 protein once. Here the sample spans roughly 200,000 distinct CDR3 sequences, approximately 30% being singletons. The sample consisted of glioma tissue, nonneoplastic brain tissue, or PBMCs (not recorded which). This receptor was identified in a human donor with low-grade glioma or glioblastoma, undergoing nonglioma brain surgery, or in good health (not recorded which).

DNA of the CDR3: TGCAGCGTTGGAGCGGACTCTGGGGCCAACGTCCTGACTTTC. Translating it yields CSVGADSGANVLTF. The chain uses TRBV29-1 and TRBJ2-6; D is possibly TRBD2 (5 bases). The CDR3 extends over 14 amino acids. CDR1 is SQVTM and CDR2 is ANQGSEA in the germline V gene. V was cut by 4 bases and J by 0 bases, with 7 bases left in between.